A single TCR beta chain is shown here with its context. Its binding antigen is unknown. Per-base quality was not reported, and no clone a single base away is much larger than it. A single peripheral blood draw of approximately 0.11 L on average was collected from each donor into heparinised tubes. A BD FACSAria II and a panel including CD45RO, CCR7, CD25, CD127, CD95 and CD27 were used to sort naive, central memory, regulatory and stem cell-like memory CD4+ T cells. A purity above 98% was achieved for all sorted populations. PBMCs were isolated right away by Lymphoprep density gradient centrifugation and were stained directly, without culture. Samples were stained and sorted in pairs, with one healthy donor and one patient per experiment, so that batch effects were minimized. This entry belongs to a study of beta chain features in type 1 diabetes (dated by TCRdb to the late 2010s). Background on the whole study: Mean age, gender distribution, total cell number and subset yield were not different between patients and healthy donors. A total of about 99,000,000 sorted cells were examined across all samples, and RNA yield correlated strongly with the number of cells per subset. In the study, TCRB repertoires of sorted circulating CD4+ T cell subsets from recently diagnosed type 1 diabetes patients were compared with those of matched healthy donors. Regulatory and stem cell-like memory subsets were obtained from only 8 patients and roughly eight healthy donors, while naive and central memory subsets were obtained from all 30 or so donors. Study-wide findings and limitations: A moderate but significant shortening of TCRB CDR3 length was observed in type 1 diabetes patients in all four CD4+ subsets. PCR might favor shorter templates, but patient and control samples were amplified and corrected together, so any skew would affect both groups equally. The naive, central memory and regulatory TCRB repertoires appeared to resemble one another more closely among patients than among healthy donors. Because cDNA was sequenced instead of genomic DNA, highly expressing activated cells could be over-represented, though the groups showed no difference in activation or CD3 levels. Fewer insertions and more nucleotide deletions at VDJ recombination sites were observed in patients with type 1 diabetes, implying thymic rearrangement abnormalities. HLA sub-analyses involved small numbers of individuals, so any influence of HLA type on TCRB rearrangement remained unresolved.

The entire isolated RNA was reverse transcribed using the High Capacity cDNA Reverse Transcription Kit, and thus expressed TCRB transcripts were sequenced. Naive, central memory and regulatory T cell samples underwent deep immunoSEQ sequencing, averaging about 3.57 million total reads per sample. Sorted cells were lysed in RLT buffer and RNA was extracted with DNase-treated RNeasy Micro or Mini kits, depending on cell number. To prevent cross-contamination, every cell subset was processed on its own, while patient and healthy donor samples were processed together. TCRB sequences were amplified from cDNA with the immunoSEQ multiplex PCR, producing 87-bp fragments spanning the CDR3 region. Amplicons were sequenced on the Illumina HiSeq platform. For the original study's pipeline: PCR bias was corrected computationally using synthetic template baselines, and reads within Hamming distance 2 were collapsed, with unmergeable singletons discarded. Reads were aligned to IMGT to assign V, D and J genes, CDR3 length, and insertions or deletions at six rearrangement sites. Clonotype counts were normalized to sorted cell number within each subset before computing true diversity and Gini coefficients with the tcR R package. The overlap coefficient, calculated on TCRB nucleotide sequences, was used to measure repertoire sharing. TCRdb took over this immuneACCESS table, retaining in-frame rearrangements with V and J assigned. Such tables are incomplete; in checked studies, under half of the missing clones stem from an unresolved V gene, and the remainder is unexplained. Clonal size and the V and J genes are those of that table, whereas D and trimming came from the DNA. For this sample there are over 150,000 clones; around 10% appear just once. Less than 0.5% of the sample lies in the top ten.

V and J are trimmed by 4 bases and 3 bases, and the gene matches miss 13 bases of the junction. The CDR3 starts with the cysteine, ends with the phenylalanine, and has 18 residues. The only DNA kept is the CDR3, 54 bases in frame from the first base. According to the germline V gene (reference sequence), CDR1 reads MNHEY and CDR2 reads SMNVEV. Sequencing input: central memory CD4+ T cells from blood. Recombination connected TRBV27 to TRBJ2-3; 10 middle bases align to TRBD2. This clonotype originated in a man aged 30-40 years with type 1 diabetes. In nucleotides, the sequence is TGTGCCAGCAGTTCCGCCTGGACTAGCGGTGGGGGGACAGATACGCAGTATTTT. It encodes CASSSAWTSGGGTDTQYF.